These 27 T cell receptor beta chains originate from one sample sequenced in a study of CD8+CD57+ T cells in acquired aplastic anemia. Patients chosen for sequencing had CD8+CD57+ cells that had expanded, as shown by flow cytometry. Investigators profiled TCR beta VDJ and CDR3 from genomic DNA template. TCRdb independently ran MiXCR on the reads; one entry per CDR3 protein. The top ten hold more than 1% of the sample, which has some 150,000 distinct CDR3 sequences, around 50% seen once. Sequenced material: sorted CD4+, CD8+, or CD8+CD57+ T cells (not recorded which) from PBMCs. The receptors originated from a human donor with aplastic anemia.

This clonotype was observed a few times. The CDR3 nucleotides read TGTGCCAGCACCACGGGACTAGCGGGGGCGGAGACCCAGTACTTC. Amino acids: CASTTGLAGAETQYF. The chain couples TRBV7-3 to TRBJ2-5; 14 nucleotides align to TRBD2. CDR3 length equals 15 residues. Germline V CDR1 and CDR2: SGHTA, FQGTGA. J lost 5 bases, V lost 7 bases, and 6 bases had no gene match.

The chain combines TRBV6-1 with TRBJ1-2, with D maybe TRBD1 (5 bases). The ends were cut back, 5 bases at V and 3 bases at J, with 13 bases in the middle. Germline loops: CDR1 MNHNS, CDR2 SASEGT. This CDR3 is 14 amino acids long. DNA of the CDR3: TGTGCCAGCAGTCCTATTGGGGGATACTATGGCTACACCTTC. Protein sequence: CASSPIGGYYGYTF.

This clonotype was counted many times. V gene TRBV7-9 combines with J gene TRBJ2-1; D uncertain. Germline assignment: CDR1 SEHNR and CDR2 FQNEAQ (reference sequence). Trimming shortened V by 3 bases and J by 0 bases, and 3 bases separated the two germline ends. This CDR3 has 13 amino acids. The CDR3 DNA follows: TGTGCCAGCAGCTTTTTCTCCTACAATGAGCAGTTCTTC. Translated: CASSFFSYNEQFF.

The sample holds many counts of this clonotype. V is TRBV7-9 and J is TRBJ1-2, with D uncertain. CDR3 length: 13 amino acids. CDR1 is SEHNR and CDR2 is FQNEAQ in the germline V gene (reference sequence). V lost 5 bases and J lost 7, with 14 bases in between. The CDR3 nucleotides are TGTGCCAGCAGCCGAACCGACGGCCTTGGCTACACCTTC. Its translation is CASSRTDGLGYTF.

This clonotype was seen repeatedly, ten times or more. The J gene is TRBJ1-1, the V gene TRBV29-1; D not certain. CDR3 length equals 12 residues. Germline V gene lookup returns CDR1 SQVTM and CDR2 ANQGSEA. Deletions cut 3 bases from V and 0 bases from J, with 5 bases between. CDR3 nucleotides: TGCAGCGTTGAGGCACTGAACACTGAAGCTTTCTTT. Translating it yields CSVEALNTEAFF.

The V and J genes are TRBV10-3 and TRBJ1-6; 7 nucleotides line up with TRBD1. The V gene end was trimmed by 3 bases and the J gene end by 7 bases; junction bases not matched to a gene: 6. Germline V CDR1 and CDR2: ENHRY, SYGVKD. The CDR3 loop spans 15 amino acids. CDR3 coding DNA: TGTGCCATCAGTGATGCAGGGGGAATCAATTCACCCCTCCACTTT. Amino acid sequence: CAISDAGGINSPLHF.

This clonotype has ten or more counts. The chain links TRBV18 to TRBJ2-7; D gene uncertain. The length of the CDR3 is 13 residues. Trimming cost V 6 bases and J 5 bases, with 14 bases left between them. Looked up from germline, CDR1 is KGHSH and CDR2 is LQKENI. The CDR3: CASSLTLLDEQYF. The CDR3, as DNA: TGTGCCAGCTCCCTTACGCTCCTGGACGAGCAGTACTTC.

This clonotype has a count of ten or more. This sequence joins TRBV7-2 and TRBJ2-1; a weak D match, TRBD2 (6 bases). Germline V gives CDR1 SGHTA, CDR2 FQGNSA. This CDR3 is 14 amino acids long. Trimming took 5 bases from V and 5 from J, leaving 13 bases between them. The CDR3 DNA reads TGTGCCAGCAGCCGACGCCGGGAGAACAATGAGCAGTTCTTC. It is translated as CASSRRRENNEQFF. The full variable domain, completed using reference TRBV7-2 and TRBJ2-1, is GAGVSQSPSNKVTEKGKDVELRCDPISGHTALYWYRQSLGQGLEFLIYFQGNSAPDKSGLPSDRFSAERTGGSVSTLTIQRTQQEDSAVYLCASSRRRENNEQFFGPGTRLTVL.

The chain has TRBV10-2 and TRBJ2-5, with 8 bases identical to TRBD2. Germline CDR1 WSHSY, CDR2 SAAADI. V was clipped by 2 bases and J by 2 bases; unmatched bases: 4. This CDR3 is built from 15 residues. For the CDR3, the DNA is TGCGCCAGCAGTGAGATGCGGGGGGATCAAGAGACCCAGTACTTC. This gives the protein CASSEMRGDQETQYF.

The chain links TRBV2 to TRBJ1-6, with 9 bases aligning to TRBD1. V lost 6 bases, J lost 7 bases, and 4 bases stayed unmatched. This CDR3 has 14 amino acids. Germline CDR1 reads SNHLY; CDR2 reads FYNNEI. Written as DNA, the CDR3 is TGTGCCAGCAGAGGGGGGACAGGGAATTCACCCCTCCACTTT. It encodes CASRGGTGNSPLHF.

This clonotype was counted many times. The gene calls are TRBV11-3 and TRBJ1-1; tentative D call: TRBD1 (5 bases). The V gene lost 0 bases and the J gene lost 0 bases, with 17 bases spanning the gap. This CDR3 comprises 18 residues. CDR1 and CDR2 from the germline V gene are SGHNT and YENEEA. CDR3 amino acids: CASSLERDPHRLNTEAFF. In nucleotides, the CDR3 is TGTGCCAGCAGCTTAGAGAGGGACCCACATCGCCTGAACACTGAAGCTTTCTTT.

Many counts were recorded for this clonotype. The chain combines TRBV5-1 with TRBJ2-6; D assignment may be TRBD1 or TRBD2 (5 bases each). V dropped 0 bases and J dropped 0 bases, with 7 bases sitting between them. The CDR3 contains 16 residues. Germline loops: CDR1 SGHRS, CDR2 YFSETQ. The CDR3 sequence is CASSLVGTSGANVLTF. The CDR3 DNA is TGCGCCAGCAGCTTGGTTGGGACCTCTGGGGCCAACGTCCTGACTTTC.

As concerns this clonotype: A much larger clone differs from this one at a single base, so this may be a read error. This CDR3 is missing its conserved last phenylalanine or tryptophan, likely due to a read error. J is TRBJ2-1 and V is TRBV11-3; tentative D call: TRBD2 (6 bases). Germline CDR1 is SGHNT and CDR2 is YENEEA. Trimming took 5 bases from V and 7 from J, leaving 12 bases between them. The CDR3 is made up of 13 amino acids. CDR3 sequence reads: CASSLRRGNEQFL. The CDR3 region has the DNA TGTGCCAGCAGCCTACGGAGGGGTAATGAGCAGTTCCTC.

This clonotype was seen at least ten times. CDR3: CASSDAPDRGGNQPQHF. The CDR3 coding sequence is TGTGCCAGCAGTGATGCCCCGGACAGGGGGGGCAATCAGCCCCAGCATTTT. The chain links TRBV2 to TRBJ1-5, with TRBD1 matching over 10 bases. CDR1 is SNHLY, CDR2 FYNNEI, per germline. CDR3 length equals 17 residues. V shed 3 bases, J shed 2 bases, and the junction held 7 bases outside the gene matches.

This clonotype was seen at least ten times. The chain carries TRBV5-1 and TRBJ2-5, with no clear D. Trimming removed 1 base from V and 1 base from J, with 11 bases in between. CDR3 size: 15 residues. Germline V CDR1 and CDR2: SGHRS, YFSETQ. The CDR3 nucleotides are TGCGCCAGCAGCTTGACGGTAGGGCGCCAAGAGACCCAGTACTTC. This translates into CASSLTVGRQETQYF.

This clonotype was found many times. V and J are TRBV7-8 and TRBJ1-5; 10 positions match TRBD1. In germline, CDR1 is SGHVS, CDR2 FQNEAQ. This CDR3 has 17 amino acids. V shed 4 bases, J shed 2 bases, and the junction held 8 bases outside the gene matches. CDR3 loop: CASSSSDRGYGNQPQHF. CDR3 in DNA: TGTGCCAGCAGCTCTTCGGACAGGGGGTATGGCAATCAGCCCCAGCATTTT. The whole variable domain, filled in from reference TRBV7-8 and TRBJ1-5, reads GAGVSQSPRYKVAKRGQDVALRCDPISGHVSLFWYQQALGQGPEFLTYFQNEAQLDKSGLPSDRFFAERPEGSVSTLKIQRTQQEDSAVYLCASSSSDRGYGNQPQHFGDGTRLSIL.

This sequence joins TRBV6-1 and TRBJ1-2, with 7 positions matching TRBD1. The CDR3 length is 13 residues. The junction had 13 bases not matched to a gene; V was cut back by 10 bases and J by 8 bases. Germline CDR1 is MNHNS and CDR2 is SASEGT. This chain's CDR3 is CANRPQGVGGYTF. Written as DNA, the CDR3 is TGTGCCAACAGACCGCAGGGGGTAGGGGGCTACACCTTC.

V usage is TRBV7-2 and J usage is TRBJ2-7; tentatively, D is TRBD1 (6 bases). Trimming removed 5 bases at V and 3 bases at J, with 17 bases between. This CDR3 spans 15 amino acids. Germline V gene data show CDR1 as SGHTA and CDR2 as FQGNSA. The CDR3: CASSLQGALDYEQYF. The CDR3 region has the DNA TGTGCCAGCAGCCTACAGGGCGCCCTAGACTACGAGCAGTACTTC.

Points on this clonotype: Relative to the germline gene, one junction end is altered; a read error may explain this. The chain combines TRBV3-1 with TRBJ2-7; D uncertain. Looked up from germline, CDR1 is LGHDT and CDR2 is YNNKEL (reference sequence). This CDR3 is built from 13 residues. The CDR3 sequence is CAGSQASFYEQYF. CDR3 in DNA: TGTGCCGGCAGCCAAGCTTCGTTCTACGAGCAGTACTTC.

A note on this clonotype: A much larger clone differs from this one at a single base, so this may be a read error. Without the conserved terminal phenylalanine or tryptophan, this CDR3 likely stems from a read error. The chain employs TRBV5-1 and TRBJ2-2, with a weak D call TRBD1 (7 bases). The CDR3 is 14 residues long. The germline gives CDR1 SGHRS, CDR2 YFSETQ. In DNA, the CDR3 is TGCGCCAGCAGTAAAGGAGGGGGCTTCGGGGAACTGTTTTAT. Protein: CASSKGGGFGELFY.

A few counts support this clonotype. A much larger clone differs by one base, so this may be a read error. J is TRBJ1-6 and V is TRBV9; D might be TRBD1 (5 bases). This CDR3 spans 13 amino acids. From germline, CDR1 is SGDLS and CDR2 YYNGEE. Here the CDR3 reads CASSQSRESPLYF. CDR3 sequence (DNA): TGTGCCAGCAGCCAATCCAGGGAATCACCCCTCTACTTT.

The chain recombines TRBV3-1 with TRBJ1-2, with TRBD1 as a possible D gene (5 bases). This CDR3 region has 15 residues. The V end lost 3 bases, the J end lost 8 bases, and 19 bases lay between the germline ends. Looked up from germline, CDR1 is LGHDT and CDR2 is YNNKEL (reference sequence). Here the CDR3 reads CASSHRQPYRSGYTF. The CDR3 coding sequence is TGTGCCAGCAGCCACCGACAGCCTTACCGTTCGGGCTACACCTTC. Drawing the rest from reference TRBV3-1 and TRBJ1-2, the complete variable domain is DTAVSQTPKYLVTQMGNDKSIKCEQNLGHDTMYWYKQDSKKFLKIMFSYNNKELIINETVPNRFSPKSPDKAHLNLHINSLELGDSAVYFCASSHRQPYRSGYTFGSGTRLTVV.

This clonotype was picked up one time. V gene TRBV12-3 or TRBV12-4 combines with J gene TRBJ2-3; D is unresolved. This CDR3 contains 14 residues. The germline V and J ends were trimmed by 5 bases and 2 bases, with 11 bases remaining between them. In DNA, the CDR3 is TGTGCCAGCAGTAGCTCCCGATCCACAGATACGCAGTATTTT. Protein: CASSSSRSTDTQYF.

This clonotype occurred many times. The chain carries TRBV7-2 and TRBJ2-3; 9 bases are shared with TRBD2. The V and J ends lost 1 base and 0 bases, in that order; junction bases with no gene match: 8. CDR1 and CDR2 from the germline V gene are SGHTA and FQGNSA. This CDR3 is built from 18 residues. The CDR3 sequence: CASSLVRLAGSSTDTQYF. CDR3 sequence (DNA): TGTGCCAGCAGCTTAGTTCGCCTAGCGGGGAGTAGCACAGATACGCAGTATTTT.

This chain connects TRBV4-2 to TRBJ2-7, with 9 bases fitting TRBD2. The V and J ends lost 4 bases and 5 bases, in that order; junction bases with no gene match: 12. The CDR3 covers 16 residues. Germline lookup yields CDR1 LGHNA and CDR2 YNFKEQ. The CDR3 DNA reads TGTGCCAGCAGCCCCTCTCCCGCGGGGGGGCGAGACGAGCAGTACTTC. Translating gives CASSPSPAGGRDEQYF.

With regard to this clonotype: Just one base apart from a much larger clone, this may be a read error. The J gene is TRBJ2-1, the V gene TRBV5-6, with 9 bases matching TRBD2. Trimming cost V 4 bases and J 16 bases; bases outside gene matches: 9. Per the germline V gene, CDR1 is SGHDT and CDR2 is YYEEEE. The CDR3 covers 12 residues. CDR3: CASSRVAGECFF. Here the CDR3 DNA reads TGTGCCAGCAGCCGAGTAGCGGGGGAGTGTTTCTTC. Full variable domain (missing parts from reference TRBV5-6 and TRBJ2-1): DAGVTQSPTHLIKTRGQQVTLRCSPKSGHDTVSWYQQALGQGPQFIFQYYEEEERQRGNFPDRFSGHQFPNYSSELNVNALLLGDSALYLCASSRVAGECFFGPGTRLTVL.

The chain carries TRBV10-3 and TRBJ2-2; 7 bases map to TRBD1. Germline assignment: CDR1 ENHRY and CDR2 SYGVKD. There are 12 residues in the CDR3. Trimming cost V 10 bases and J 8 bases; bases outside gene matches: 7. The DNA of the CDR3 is TGTGCCACGTTAGACAGGGCGGGGGAGCTGTTTTTT. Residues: CATLDRAGELFF.